What follows are 19 T cell receptor beta chains derived from one specimen sequenced in a study of T cell repertoires in cytomegalovirus infection. TCRdb independently ran MiXCR on the reads; one entry per CDR3 protein. The table records 290,000 or so distinct CDR3 sequences, around 10% of them present only once. Sequenced sample: PBMCs. All receptors come from a human donor in good health (CMV status not recorded). Some clones in this sample may be carry-over from other donors' samples.

Comment on this clonotype: This could be a read error, since a much larger clone is one nucleotide away. V is TRBV20-1 and J is TRBJ2-1, with D possibly matching TRBD1 (6 bases). This CDR3 has 11 amino acids. CDR1 and CDR2 (germline): DFQATT, SNEGSKA (reference sequence). The CDR3 spells CSANRDNDQFF. The DNA for the CDR3 is TGCAGTGCTAACAGGGACAATGATCAGTTCTTC.

In this sample, this clonotype turned up a few times. This rearrangement joins TRBV4-3 to TRBJ1-5; the match to TRBD1 covers 7 bases. Germline V gene data show CDR1 as LGHNA and CDR2 as YSLEER. The trim removed 2 bases at V and 4 bases at J, leaving 5 bases unmatched. The CDR3 is made up of 15 amino acids. The CDR3 reads CASSQQGGLNQPQHF. The CDR3 region has the DNA TGCGCCAGCAGCCAACAGGGGGGGTTGAATCAGCCCCAGCATTTT.

The sample holds many counts of this clonotype. The chain links TRBV11-3 to TRBJ1-1; the match to TRBD1 covers 9 bases. The CDR3 extends over 16 amino acids. Trimming at V came to 5 bases and at J to 2 bases, leaving 9 bases not matched to a gene. The germline V gene encodes CDR1 SGHNT and CDR2 YENEEA. The CDR3 spells CASSPRTGQGNTEAFF. CDR3 nucleotide sequence: TGTGCCAGCAGCCCACGAACGGGACAGGGAAACACTGAAGCTTTCTTT.

This chain joins TRBV3-1 and TRBJ2-1; D remains ambiguous. The CDR3 has 13 residues. Germline V gene sequence: CDR1 LGHDT, CDR2 YNNKEL (reference sequence). Trimming took off 1 base at V and 4 bases at J, with 5 bases between the two ends. The CDR3 loop is CASSQGPYNEQFF. DNA for the CDR3: TGTGCCAGCAGCCAAGGTCCTTACAATGAGCAGTTCTTC.

This clonotype was detected ten times or more. This chain links TRBV7-9 with TRBJ1-1; TRBD1 might be the D (6 bases). The CDR3 has 15 amino acids. Germline V lookup: CDR1 SEHNR, CDR2 FQNEAQ (reference sequence). Between the trimmed V and J ends, which lost 2 bases and 0 bases, there was a span of 10 bases. CDR3 protein: CASSLMGGLNTEAFF. As DNA, the CDR3 is TGTGCCAGCAGCTTAATGGGGGGCTTGAACACTGAAGCTTTCTTT. The full variable domain, rest sourced from reference TRBV7-9 and TRBJ1-1, is DTGVSQNPRHKITKRGQNVTFRCDPISEHNRLYWYRQTLGQGPEFLTYFQNEAQLEKSRLLSDRFSAERPKGSFSTLEIQRTEQGDSAMYLCASSLMGGLNTEAFFGQGTRLTVV.

This clonotype was counted ten times or more. The CDR3 protein is CASSYYGESGNTIYF. The CDR3 DNA reads TGTGCCAGCAGTTACTATGGGGAGTCTGGAAACACCATATATTTT. This sequence joins TRBV6-5 and TRBJ1-3; D unclear. V was pared by 1 base and J by 1 base, with 8 bases between. Germline CDR1 and CDR2: MNHEY and SVGAGI. The CDR3 totals 15 residues.

This clonotype was recorded a few times. The chain recombines TRBV29-1 with TRBJ1-1, with D unresolved. V was cut by 6 bases and J by 1 base, with 15 bases left in between. From germline, CDR1 is SQVTM and CDR2 ANQGSEA. The CDR3 sequence is 14 residues long. Here the CDR3 reads CSVPGGNTNTEAFF. CDR3 sequence (DNA): TGCAGCGTCCCCGGCGGGAATACGAACACTGAAGCTTTCTTT.

About this clonotype: Being one base from a much bigger clone, this may be a read error. CDR3 protein: CGSSHDRNPGKKLFF. The CDR3 DNA reads TGTGGCAGCAGCCACGACAGGAACCCTGGCAAAAAACTGTTTTTT. V and J are TRBV3-1 and TRBJ1-4, with D possibly matching TRBD1 (6 bases). The germline V gene has CDR1 LGHDT and CDR2 YNNKEL (reference sequence). The CDR3 totals 15 residues.

This clonotype was recorded at least ten times. The chain carries TRBV7-3 and TRBJ1-1; TRBD1 matches at 8 bases. V shed 2 bases and J 5 bases; nucleotides not matched to a gene: 7. The V gene's germline CDR1 is SGHTA and CDR2 FQGTGA. The CDR3 runs 15 residues. The CDR3 reads CASSLQGRGQTEAFF. The CDR3 region has the DNA TGTGCCAGCAGCTTACAGGGCAGGGGGCAGACTGAAGCTTTCTTT.

This clonotype was observed at least ten times. This chain connects TRBV28 to TRBJ1-5, with D perhaps matching TRBD1 (6 bases). Looked up from germline, CDR1 is MDHEN and CDR2 is SYDVKM. The length of the CDR3 is 16 residues. The V gene lost 5 bases and the J gene lost 7 bases, with 21 bases spanning the gap. CDR3 coding DNA: TGTGCCAGCAGTCCTACTGACAGGTTTCTCGGGCAGCCCCAGCATTTT. This codes for CASSPTDRFLGQPQHF.

This clonotype was observed many times. This sequence joins TRBV7-2 and TRBJ1-1; the match to TRBD1 covers 7 bases. Germline-derived CDR1 and CDR2 are SGHTA and FQGNSA. Trimming at V came to 5 bases and at J to 4 bases, leaving 4 bases not matched to a gene. The CDR3 contains 13 residues. This chain's CDR3 is CASSPGGSTEAFF. Here the CDR3 DNA reads TGTGCCAGCAGCCCAGGGGGGAGCACTGAAGCTTTCTTT.

In this sample, this clonotype turned up many times. This sequence joins TRBV20-1 and TRBJ1-6; D not certain. The V end was cut by 3 bases, the J end by 0 bases, with 6 bases between. The CDR3 contains 14 residues. Per the germline V gene, CDR1 is DFQATT and CDR2 is SNEGSKA (reference sequence). CDR3 amino acids: CSASTSSYNSPLHF. As DNA, the CDR3 is TGCAGTGCTAGTACGAGCTCCTATAATTCACCCCTCCACTTT.

The rearrangement joins TRBV29-1 to TRBJ1-4, with D possibly being TRBD1 (5 bases). CDR3 length equals 12 residues. The V gene's germline CDR1 is SQVTM and CDR2 ANQGSEA. Trimming stripped 6 bases from V and 8 bases from J, with 13 bases between. The CDR3 loop is CSVGRRREKLFF. CDR3 coding DNA: TGCAGCGTGGGACGGCGGAGAGAAAAACTGTTTTTT.

At least ten counts were recorded for this clonotype. The V call is TRBV28, the J call TRBJ1-5; tentatively, D is TRBD1 (5 bases). CDR3 length: 16 amino acids. CDR1 is MDHEN, CDR2 SYDVKM, per germline. Deletions cut 3 bases from V and 0 bases from J, with 12 bases between. The CDR3 here is CASSFVRTHSNQPQHF. The DNA for the CDR3 is TGTGCCAGCAGTTTTGTAAGGACACATAGCAATCAGCCCCAGCATTTT.

This clonotype occurred many times. The V call is TRBV7-2, the J call TRBJ1-1, with D unclear. The V gene's germline CDR1 is SGHTA and CDR2 FQGNSA. The CDR3 length is 15 residues. The ends were cut back, 2 bases at V and 1 base at J, with 11 bases in the middle. This chain's CDR3 is CASSLRRSENTEAFF. The CDR3 DNA sequence: TGTGCCAGCAGCTTACGACGGTCTGAGAACACTGAAGCTTTCTTT.

Many counts were recorded for this clonotype. The V and J genes are TRBV2 and TRBJ1-5; D unclear. Germline CDR1 reads SNHLY; CDR2 reads FYNNEI. The V and J ends lost 1 base and 0 bases respectively, with 10 bases between them. The CDR3 is 16 amino acids. In DNA, the CDR3 is TGTGCCAGCAGTGAAGGGGGAGTCTATAGCAATCAGCCCCAGCATTTT. Its protein product is CASSEGGVYSNQPQHF.

This clonotype was seen only a few times. This chain connects TRBV5-1 to TRBJ2-5; D not resolved. CDR1 is SGHRS, CDR2 YFSETQ, per germline. This CDR3 is built from 13 residues. V was cut by 0 bases and J by 2 bases, with 5 bases left in between. This CDR3 is CASSLERQETQYF. CDR3 DNA: TGCGCCAGCAGCTTGGAGAGGCAAGAGACCCAGTACTTC.

This clonotype was seen repeatedly, ten times or more. The CDR3 here is CASSDDGVTNEKLFF. The CDR3 bases are TGTGCCAGCAGCGACGACGGGGTAACTAATGAAAAACTGTTTTTT. The V gene is TRBV6-2 or TRBV6-3, the J gene TRBJ1-4; D not certain. Trimming took 6 bases from V and 1 from J, leaving 12 bases between them. The CDR3 runs 15 residues. Germline CDR1 reads MNHEY; CDR2 reads SVGEGT.

This clonotype was picked up many times. The genes are TRBV12-3 or TRBV12-4 and TRBJ2-7, with 9 bases identical to TRBD2. The CDR3 totals 18 residues. Trimming removed 3 bases from V and 7 bases from J; junction bases left unmatched: 19. The CDR3 protein is CASSFRASGEAAPGEQYV. CDR3 nucleotide sequence: TGTGCCAGCAGTTTTCGGGCTAGCGGGGAAGCTGCGCCCGGAGAGCAGTACGTC.